These 18 T cell receptor beta chains share one sample of origin, sequenced in a study of blood T cell repertoires in COVID-19. TCRdb's table, derived via immunoSEQ multiplex PCR, lists solely in-frame clones and lacks some. The sample holds under 300,000 clones, approximately 90% seen once. Material for sequencing was PBMCs or T cells enriched from blood (not recorded which). The receptors were sampled from a young woman with acute COVID-19.

In its sample, this clone was seen once. This rearrangement joins TRBV7-9 to TRBJ2-5; 13 nucleotides line up with TRBD2. Germline V lookup: CDR1 SEHNR, CDR2 FQNEAQ (reference sequence). There are 16 residues in the CDR3. The V and J ends lost 5 bases and 5 bases, in that order; junction bases with no gene match: 8. The CDR3 sequence is CASSDGTSGNRETQYF. In nucleotides, the CDR3 is TGTGCCAGCAGCGATGGGACTAGCGGGAATAGGGAGACCCAGTACTTC.

V gene TRBV19 combines with J gene TRBJ1-5; 8 nucleotides agree with TRBD1. The CDR3 runs 15 residues. The V gene's germline CDR1 is LNHDA and CDR2 SQIVND (reference sequence). J gave up 9 bases and V 1 base, and 8 bases lay outside the gene matches. Here the CDR3 DNA reads TGTGCCAGTAGTATAGGAAACAGGGGGTCGCGGCCCCAGCATTTT. Its translation is CASSIGNRGSRPQHF.

The chain is built from TRBV30 and TRBJ2-7; D ambiguous. V was cut by 1 base and J by 6 bases, with 7 bases left in between. CDR1 is GTSNPN and CDR2 is SVGIG in the germline V gene (reference sequence). The length of the CDR3 is 11 residues. The CDR3 protein is CAWSAFSEQYF. The CDR3 region has the DNA TGTGCCTGGAGTGCATTTTCCGAGCAGTACTTC.

The chain joins TRBV12-3 or TRBV12-4 to TRBJ2-5; D is undetermined. Trimming cost V 9 bases and J 5 bases, with 10 bases left between them. This CDR3 is 11 amino acids long. The CDR3 region has the DNA TGTGCCAGTTCGAGGTATGAGACCCAGTACTTC. This sequence encodes CASSRYETQYF.

The chain links TRBV2 to TRBJ2-3; TRBD1 is a possible D gene (6 bases). Germline CDR1 and CDR2: SNHLY and FYNNEI. V gave up 10 bases and J gave up 1 base, with 12 bases separating them. CDR3 length: 13 residues. The CDR3 sequence is CATCEGGTDTQYF. The CDR3 DNA is TGTGCCACCTGCGAGGGGGGCACAGATACGCAGTATTTT.

The chain couples TRBV5-1 to TRBJ1-2; D is undetermined. CDR1 and CDR2 from the germline V gene are SGHRS and YFSETQ. This CDR3 spans 13 amino acids. The V end was cut by 3 bases, the J end by 6 bases, with 12 bases between. Here the CDR3 DNA reads TGCGCCAGCAGCTATGGCCCTCAGGATGGCTACACCTTC. Amino acid sequence: CASSYGPQDGYTF. Filled out from reference TRBV5-1 and TRBJ1-2, the complete variable domain reads KAGVTQTPRYLIKTRGQQVTLSCSPISGHRSVSWYQQTPGQGLQFLFEYFSETQRNKGNFPGRFSGRQFSNSRSEMNVSTLELGDSALYLCASSYGPQDGYTFGSGTRLTVV.

This clone was observed a single time. V gene TRBV5-1 combines with J gene TRBJ1-4; a possible D gene is TRBD1 (5 bases). Per germline, CDR1 SGHRS and CDR2 YFSETQ. The CDR3 has 15 residues. V was trimmed by 0 bases and J by 7 bases, leaving 13 bases between them. The CDR3 loop is CASSLEGVSGEKLFF. The CDR3 DNA sequence: TGCGCCAGCAGCTTGGAAGGGGTTAGTGGTGAAAAACTGTTTTTT.

The chain employs TRBV27 and TRBJ2-1, with TRBD1 matching 9 bases. Unmatched junction bases numbered 3, after V lost 5 bases and J lost 4 bases. Germline V gives CDR1 MNHEY, CDR2 SMNVEV (reference sequence). CDR3 length: 14 amino acids. The CDR3 region has the DNA TGTGCCAGCAGTAAGGGACAGGGATACAATGAGCAGTTCTTC. It translates to CASSKGQGYNEQFF.

The chain couples TRBV28 to TRBJ1-1, with a tentative D call TRBD1 (5 bases). The V and J ends lost 2 bases and 5 bases respectively, with 9 bases between them. Germline CDR1 and CDR2: MDHEN and SYDVKM. The CDR3 spans 13 residues. The CDR3 sequence is CASSLRPGTEAFF. The CDR3 coding sequence is TGTGCCAGCAGTTTACGACCAGGGACTGAAGCTTTCTTT.

This chain connects TRBV9 to TRBJ2-7; 8 bases are shared with TRBD2. The CDR3 contains 15 residues. Losses at the gene ends were 4 bases for V and 1 base for J; bases not matched to a gene: 7. In germline, CDR1 is SGDLS, CDR2 YYNGEE. CDR3 nucleotides: TGTGCCAGCAGCCCCGCGGGAGGTAGGTCCTACGAGCAGTACTTC. It is translated as CASSPAGGRSYEQYF.

This sequence joins TRBV5-3 and TRBJ2-1; 8 bases map to TRBD2. TRBV5-3 is classed as an ORF, of uncertain function. With V trimmed by 1 base and J by 2 bases, 14 bases remained unmatched. The CDR3 is made up of 19 amino acids. The CDR3 protein is CARSLLSWRGARPYNEQFF. The CDR3, as DNA: TGTGCCAGAAGCTTGCTGAGTTGGCGGGGGGCGAGACCCTACAATGAGCAGTTCTTC.

V and J are TRBV18 and TRBJ1-1; 9 nucleotides match TRBD1. After removal of 3 bases from V and 4 bases from J, the junction contained 3 bases not matched to a gene. The V gene's germline CDR1 is KGHSH and CDR2 LQKENI. This CDR3 has 14 amino acids. CDR3 sequence reads: CASSPSTGGTEAFF. The CDR3, as DNA: TGTGCCAGCTCACCCTCGACAGGGGGCACTGAAGCTTTCTTT.

The J gene is TRBJ2-1, the V gene TRBV5-5, with a weak D call TRBD1 (6 bases). The CDR3 is 14 residues long. Germline lookup yields CDR1 SGHKS and CDR2 YYEKEE (reference sequence). V lost 2 bases to trimming and J lost 7 bases, with 13 bases between them. The CDR3 DNA reads TGTGCCAGCAGCTTTTGGGGGCAGCGGAATGAGCAGTTCTTC. As protein: CASSFWGQRNEQFF.

The gene calls are TRBV7-3 and TRBJ2-1, with TRBD2 matching over 12 bases. The CDR3 has 16 residues. Germline V gives CDR1 SGHTA, CDR2 FQGTGA. The V segment lost 5 bases and the J segment 8 bases; nucleotides outside the gene matches: 10. The CDR3 nucleotides read TGTGCCAGCAGCCCGTCCGGACTAGCGGGGATGGATGAGCAGTTCTTC. Its protein product is CASSPSGLAGMDEQFF.

This chain uses TRBV2 with TRBJ1-3; 10 bases match TRBD1. Germline V lookup: CDR1 SNHLY, CDR2 FYNNEI. V lost 8 bases, J lost 2 bases, and 0 bases stayed unmatched. The CDR3 has 13 residues. The CDR3 sequence: CASGTGAGNTIYF. In DNA, the CDR3 is TGTGCCAGCGGGACAGGGGCTGGAAACACCATATATTTT.

In the case of this clone: Different DNA sequences within this sample yield the same CDR3. This chain connects TRBV4-1 to TRBJ1-3, with D maybe TRBD1 (6 bases). This CDR3 has 15 residues. The germline V and J ends were trimmed by 0 bases and 0 bases, with 6 bases remaining between them. Germline-derived CDR1 and CDR2 are MGHRA and YSYEKL. CDR3 sequence reads: CASSQDRGSGNTIYF. CDR3 nucleotides: TGCGCCAGCAGCCAAGACAGGGGCTCTGGAAACACCATATATTTT.

The chain employs TRBV7-9 and TRBJ2-7; 7 bases are a match to TRBD1. This CDR3 region has 12 residues. Per germline, CDR1 SEHNR and CDR2 FQNEAQ (reference sequence). Trimming at V came to 4 bases and at J to 7 bases, leaving 4 bases not matched to a gene. CDR3 sequence: CASSSYRGEQYF. CDR3 DNA sequence: TGTGCCAGCAGCTCGTACAGGGGAGAGCAGTACTTC. The full variable domain, with the rest looked up from reference TRBV7-9 and TRBJ2-7, is DTGVSQNPRHKITKRGQNVTFRCDPISEHNRLYWYRQTLGQGPEFLTYFQNEAQLEKSRLLSDRFSAERPKGSFSTLEIQRTEQGDSAMYLCASSSYRGEQYFGPGTRLTVT.

The CDR3 DNA reads as TGTGCCAGCAGTTACTCCGACAGCTTCTCTGGGGCCAACGTCCTGACTTTC. It yields the protein CASSYSDSFSGANVLTF. The rearrangement uses TRBV6-2 or TRBV6-3 and TRBJ2-6, with D maybe TRBD1 (5 bases). The CDR3 loop spans 17 amino acids. Trimming stripped 0 bases from V and 0 bases from J, with 9 bases between. Germline V gene sequence: CDR1 MNHEY, CDR2 SVGEGT.